The following is a TCR beta chain sequence with its context. Its antigen remains unidentified. Sequenced with the Oncomine TCR Beta short-read assay was DNA taken from cultured CD4+ T cells. TCRdb reprocessed the PCR reads via MiXCR and lists one record per CDR3 protein. The profile shows approximately 19,000 distinct CDR3 sequences, about 71% of them singletons. The sample's treatment: approximately 10-day PBMC culture with coronavirus spike peptide pools or control peptides (ViraFEST assay). V dropped 6 bases and J dropped 0 bases, with 9 bases sitting between them. The CDR3 runs to 13 residues. The germline V gene encodes CDR1 DFQATT and CDR2 SNEGSKA (reference sequence). This entry comes from a study of vaccination and CD4 T cells after COVID-19.

The source material was CD4+ T cells from blood, cultured in vitro. The sequence was collected from a human donor who had recovered from COVID-19. The chain recombines TRBV20-1 with TRBJ1-3, with D possibly being TRBD1 (5 bases). The CDR3 reads CSATRASGNTIYF. For the CDR3, the DNA is TGCAGTGCCACCAGGGCCTCTGGAAACACCATATATTTT.